Sequencing of this T cell receptor (beta chain) was carried out in a study of blood T cell repertoires in COVID-19. Sequenced by immunoSEQ multiplex PCR; TCRdb stores in-frame clones only, minus some. Here the sample spans about 170,000 clones, around 80% being singletons. The V and J ends lost 1 base and 12 bases respectively, with 21 bases between them. This CDR3 has 15 amino acids. Germline CDR1 reads MNHEY; CDR2 reads SVGAGI. This clone came up a few times. The origin of this receptor is a woman in her seventies with COVID-19, enrolled during active disease. Sequencing was done on a sample of peripheral blood. The chain is built from TRBV6-5 and TRBJ1-1, with D possibly matching TRBD1 (6 bases). The CDR3, as DNA: TGTGCCAGCAGTTACTATCGGGACACGCAGGGCCTGACTTTCTTT. This gives the protein CASSYYRDTQGLTFF.